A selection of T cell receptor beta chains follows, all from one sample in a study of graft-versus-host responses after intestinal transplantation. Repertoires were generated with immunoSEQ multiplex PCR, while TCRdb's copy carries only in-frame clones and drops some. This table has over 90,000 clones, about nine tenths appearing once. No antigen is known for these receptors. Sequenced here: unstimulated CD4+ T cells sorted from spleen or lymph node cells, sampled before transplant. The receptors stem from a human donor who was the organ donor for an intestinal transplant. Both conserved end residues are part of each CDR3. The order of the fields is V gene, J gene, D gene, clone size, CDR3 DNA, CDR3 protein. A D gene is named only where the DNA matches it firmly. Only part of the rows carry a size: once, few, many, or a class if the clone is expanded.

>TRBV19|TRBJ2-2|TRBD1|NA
TGTGCCAGTAGTACTCGCAGGGGGCTTGCCACCGGGGAGCTGTTTTTT
CASSTRRGLATGELFF
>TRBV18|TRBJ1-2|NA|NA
TGTGCCAGCTCACCGGCGGCAGCTGGCCGCGGGGTTGGTGGCTACACCTTC
CASSPAAAGRGVGGYTF
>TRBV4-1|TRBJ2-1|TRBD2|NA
TGCGCCAGCAGCCTGGACAGGGGGACTAGCGGGGGCAATGAGCAGTTCTTC
CASSLDRGTSGGNEQFF
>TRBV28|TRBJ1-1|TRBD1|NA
TGTGCCAGCAGTTTCAGGGGGGCAGGAACTGAAGCTTTCTTT
CASSFRGAGTEAFF
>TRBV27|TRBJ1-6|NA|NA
TGTGCCAGCAGTCCCACCCGGCCGGTTAGACTCTATAATTCACCCCTCCACTTT
CASSPTRPVRLYNSPLHF
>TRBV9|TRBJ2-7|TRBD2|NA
TGTGCCAGCAGCGTACACCGAGCGGGGGGGAGGTCCGAGCAGTACTTC
CASSVHRAGGRSEQYF
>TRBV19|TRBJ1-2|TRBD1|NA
TGTGCCAGTAGTTTGAAGCCGGGACAGGTGGGCTATGGCTACACCTTC
CASSLKPGQVGYGYTF
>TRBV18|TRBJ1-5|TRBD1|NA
TGTGCCAGCTCACCCGACAGGGGAGTCAATCAGCCCCAGCATTTT
CASSPDRGVNQPQHF
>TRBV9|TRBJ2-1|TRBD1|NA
TGTGCCAGCAGCTCCCGACAGGGCGGCGAGCAGTTCTTC
CASSSRQGGEQFF
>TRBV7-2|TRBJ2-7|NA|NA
TGTGCCAGCAGCGACTTCCCGGGATCAAGCTCCTACGAGCAGTACTTC
CASSDFPGSSSYEQYF
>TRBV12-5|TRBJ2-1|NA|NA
TGTGCTAGTGCCCTGGGGGGGCGGGGGAATTATAATGAGCAGTTCTTC
CASALGGRGNYNEQFF
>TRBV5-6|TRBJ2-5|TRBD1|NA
TGTGCCAGCAGGACACGGGGCCGGGACAGACAAGAGACCCAGTACTTC
CASRTRGRDRQETQYF
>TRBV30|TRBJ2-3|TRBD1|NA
TGTGCCTGGAGTCCGGGACAGGGGCGGTCAGATACGCAGTATTTT
CAWSPGQGRSDTQYF
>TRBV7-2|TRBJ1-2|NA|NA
TGTGCCAGCAGCGCCCCACCAGGGGCCTTTGGCTACACCTTC
CASSAPPGAFGYTF
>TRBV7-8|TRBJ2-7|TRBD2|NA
TGTGCCAGCAGCGGGAGGGATCCAGGGATCTACGAGCAGTACTTC
CASSGRDPGIYEQYF
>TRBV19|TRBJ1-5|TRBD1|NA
TGTGCCAGATTCCAGGGGGGCCAGCCCCAGCATTTT
CARFQGGQPQHF
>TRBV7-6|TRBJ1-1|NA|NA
TGTGCCAGCAGCTTAGCGCGTGTGGGGCCGAACACTGAAGCTTTCTTT
CASSLARVGPNTEAFF
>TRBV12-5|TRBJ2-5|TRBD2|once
TGTGCTAGTGGCCCCCCTAGGGGCGGGGGAGAGACCCAGTACTTC
CASGPPRGGGETQYF
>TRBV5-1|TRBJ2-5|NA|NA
TGCGCCAGCAGCTTGGTTGGGGCCCAGGGAAGCGAGACCCAGTACTTC
CASSLVGAQGSETQYF
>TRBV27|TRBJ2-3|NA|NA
TGTGCCAGCAGCTTCTATTACCAGGCTAGCACAGATACGCAGTATTTT
CASSFYYQASTDTQYF
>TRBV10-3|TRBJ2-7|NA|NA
TGTGCCATCAGTGAACAGGCCGACTCCTACGAGCAGTACTTC
CAISEQADSYEQYF
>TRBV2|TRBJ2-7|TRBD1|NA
TGTGCCAGCCGCAGACAGGGGGCCCTCGTGGCCTACGAGCAGTACTTC
CASRRQGALVAYEQYF
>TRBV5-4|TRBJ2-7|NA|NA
TGTGCCAGCAGCTTTATGGGGGCAAGGAGCTCCTACGAGCAGTACTTC
CASSFMGARSSYEQYF
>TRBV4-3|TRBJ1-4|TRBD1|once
TGCGCCAGCAGCCAGATCTCCGGGACAGGGGTATCTAATGAAAAACTGTTTTTT
CASSQISGTGVSNEKLFF
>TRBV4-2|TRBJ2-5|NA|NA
TGTGCCAGCAGCCAAGAACGGGACGTGGGAGGCCCAGGCGTGACCCAGTACTTC
CASSQERDVGGPGVTQYF
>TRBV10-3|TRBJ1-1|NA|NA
TGTGCCATCAGGGCCAAACAGGGCACTGAAGCTTTCTTT
CAIRAKQGTEAFF
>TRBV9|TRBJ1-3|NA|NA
TGTGCCAGCAGCGTAGAGGGGCAGGTCGCGGACACCATATATTTT
CASSVEGQVADTIYF
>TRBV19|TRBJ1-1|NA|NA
TGTGCCAGTAGTATTGTCCCGGGGGGCACTGAAGCTTTCTTT
CASSIVPGGTEAFF
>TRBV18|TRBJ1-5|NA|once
TGTGCCAGCTCACCCTCGTCCAGGTCGGGCAATCAGCCCCAGCATTTT
CASSPSSRSGNQPQHF
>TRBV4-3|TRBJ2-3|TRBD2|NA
TGCGCCAGCAGCAAAACTAGCGTAAGCACAGATACGCAGTATTTT
CASSKTSVSTDTQYF
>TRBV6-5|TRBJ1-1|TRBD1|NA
TGTGCCAGCAGCCAAGACAGGGTTCGGGAAGCTTTCTTT
CASSQDRVREAFF
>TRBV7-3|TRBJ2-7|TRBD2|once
TGTGCCAGCGGGAGGGGTCCGGCCTACGAGCAGTACTTC
CASGRGPAYEQYF
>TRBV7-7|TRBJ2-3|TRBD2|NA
TGTGCTAGCAGCTTACTCCCGCTGACTAGCGGGGGGGCAGATACGCAGTATTTT
CASSLLPLTSGGADTQYF